Listed below are T cell receptor beta chains from one sample, sequenced in a study of beta chain features in type 1 diabetes. The table came from immunoSEQ multiplex PCR; TCRdb's copy has only in-frame clones and leaves some out. The sample shows some 230,000 clones, 9.6% of them seen only once. Sequencing was carried out using naive CD4+ T cells from blood. Every receptor here comes from a woman between 18 and 30 years old in good health. Each CDR3 is given with its conserved first and last residue. Each record gives: clone size, V gene, D gene, J gene, CDR3 protein, CDR3 DNA. D genes are given only for firm matches. Only part of the rows carry a size: once, few, many, or a class if the clone is expanded.

abundance: .; v_gene: TRBV19; d_gene: TRBD2; j_gene: TRBJ2-3; CDR3aa: CASQRGQVDTQYF; CDR3nt: TGTGCCAGTCAGCGGGGCCAAGTAGATACGCAGTATTTT
abundance: .; v_gene: TRBV7-9; d_gene: TRBD2; j_gene: TRBJ2-1; CDR3aa: CASSPETGGGSYNEQFF; CDR3nt: TGTGCCAGCAGCCCCGAGACGGGGGGAGGGTCCTACAATGAGCAGTTCTTC
abundance: .; v_gene: TRBV5-1; d_gene: TRBD1; j_gene: TRBJ2-6; CDR3aa: CASSLAVGQGLSGANVLTF; CDR3nt: TGCGCCAGCAGCTTGGCCGTGGGACAGGGGCTCTCTGGGGCCAACGTCCTGACTTTC
abundance: .; v_gene: TRBV6-6; d_gene: TRBD2; j_gene: TRBJ2-3; CDR3aa: CGASGGDTQYF; CDR3nt: TGTGGTGCTTCGGGAGGAGATACGCAGTATTTT
abundance: .; v_gene: TRBV9; d_gene: TRBD2; j_gene: TRBJ2-3; CDR3aa: CASSERLAGTGTDTQYF; CDR3nt: TGTGCCAGCAGCGAAAGACTAGCGGGGACGGGCACAGATACGCAGTATTTT
abundance: .; v_gene: TRBV6-6; d_gene: TRBD2; j_gene: TRBJ2-1; CDR3aa: CASWTSGSYNEQFF; CDR3nt: TGTGCCAGCTGGACTAGCGGGTCTTACAATGAGCAGTTCTTC
abundance: .; v_gene: TRBV6-5; d_gene: .; j_gene: TRBJ2-1; CDR3aa: CASNPLDFGGNEQFF; CDR3nt: TGTGCCAGCAACCCCCTAGACTTCGGGGGCAATGAGCAGTTCTTC
abundance: few; v_gene: TRBV6-1; d_gene: .; j_gene: TRBJ1-3; CDR3aa: CASSRRGFSGNTIYF; CDR3nt: TGTGCCAGCAGCCGAAGGGGTTTCTCTGGAAACACCATATATTTT
abundance: .; v_gene: TRBV11-2; d_gene: .; j_gene: TRBJ2-4; CDR3aa: CASSLSRGTKNIQYF; CDR3nt: TGTGCCAGCAGCTTATCTAGAGGGACCAAAAACATTCAGTACTTC
abundance: few; v_gene: TRBV15; d_gene: TRBD2; j_gene: TRBJ2-2; CDR3aa: CATSTGRASHGELFF; CDR3nt: TGTGCCACCAGCACCGGGAGGGCCTCTCACGGGGAGCTGTTTTTT
abundance: .; v_gene: TRBV15; d_gene: TRBD1; j_gene: TRBJ2-5; CDR3aa: CATSTGQVAQETQYF; CDR3nt: TGTGCCACCAGCACGGGACAGGTCGCCCAAGAGACCCAGTACTTC
abundance: few; v_gene: TRBV5-1; d_gene: .; j_gene: TRBJ1-1; CDR3aa: CASSSSLNTEAFF; CDR3nt: TGCGCCAGCAGCTCGTCTTTGAACACTGAAGCTTTCTTT
abundance: few; v_gene: TRBV29-1; d_gene: .; j_gene: TRBJ2-2; CDR3aa: CSATRVDARAGELFF; CDR3nt: TGCAGCGCGACGCGAGTCGATGCGAGGGCCGGGGAGCTGTTTTTT
abundance: few; v_gene: TRBV30; d_gene: .; j_gene: TRBJ2-7; CDR3aa: CAWSRGGIEQYF; CDR3nt: TGTGCCTGGAGTAGGGGGGGAATCGAGCAGTACTTC
abundance: .; v_gene: TRBV20-1; d_gene: .; j_gene: TRBJ2-5; CDR3aa: CSARRRETQYF; CDR3nt: TGCAGTGCTAGACGTAGAGAGACCCAGTACTTC
abundance: many; v_gene: TRBV29-1; d_gene: TRBD1; j_gene: TRBJ2-5; CDR3aa: CSASTGATPHF; CDR3nt: TGCAGCGCCTCGACAGGGGCCACGCCACACTTC
abundance: .; v_gene: TRBV9; d_gene: .; j_gene: TRBJ1-5; CDR3aa: CASRPKNRDSNQPQHF; CDR3nt: TGTGCCAGCAGACCGAAGAACAGGGATAGCAATCAGCCCCAGCATTTT
abundance: .; v_gene: TRBV29-1; d_gene: TRBD1; j_gene: TRBJ1-1; CDR3aa: CSVADRMNTEAFF; CDR3nt: TGCAGCGTTGCGGACAGGATGAACACTGAAGCTTTCTTT